These 25 T cell receptor beta chains share one sample of origin, sequenced in a study of technical replicates of blood from a few donors. Sequencing used immunoSEQ multiplex PCR; TCRdb keeps in-frame clones, though not all of them. The profile covers just under 60,000 clones, with about nine tenths appearing a single time and about 4.3% taken by the ten largest. Sequencing used PBMCs. The receptors stem from a human donor in good health. Some clones in this sample may be carry-over from other donors' samples.

This clone was counted once. Here the CDR3 reads CASSEVGDCTF. The CDR3 coding sequence is TGTGCCAGCAGTGAAGTAGGAGACTGCACCTTC. This rearrangement joins TRBV6-1 to TRBJ1-2; no clear D. Trimming removed 1 base at V and 13 bases at J, with 10 bases between. Germline V gives CDR1 MNHNS, CDR2 SASEGT. This CDR3 is built from 11 residues.

With regard to this clone: A junction end diverges from the germline sequence, so it may reflect a read error. The rearrangement links TRBV6-6 to TRBJ2-7, with TRBD1 matching over 7 bases. This CDR3 is 12 amino acids long. The germline gives CDR1 MNHNY, CDR2 SVGAGI (reference sequence). CDR3: CASSRETGSSHF. CDR3 coding DNA: TGTGCCAGCAGCCGCGAGACAGGGAGCTCGCACTTC.

This clone was recorded once. This chain joins TRBV11-2 and TRBJ2-1; D might be TRBD1 (5 bases). The CDR3 is 16 amino acids. With 5 bases removed from V and 0 bases from J, the gap between germline ends came to 14 bases. The germline V gene has CDR1 SGHAT and CDR2 FQNNGV. CDR3 amino acids: CASSPRTPSSYNEQFF. DNA for the CDR3: TGTGCCAGCAGCCCTCGGACACCTAGCTCCTACAATGAGCAGTTCTTC.

The J gene is TRBJ1-6, the V gene TRBV19, with D uncertain. The germline CDR1 and CDR2 sequences are LNHDA and SQIVND (reference sequence). The CDR3 has 16 residues. Trimming removed 4 bases at V and 9 bases at J, with 19 bases between. CDR3 in amino acids: CASSTNSISEGSPLHF. The CDR3 DNA follows: TGTGCCAGTAGTACGAACTCAATCTCGGAGGGTTCACCCCTCCACTTT. Combining the CDR3 with reference TRBV19 and TRBJ1-6 gives the whole variable domain DGGITQSPKYLFRKEGQNVTLSCEQNLNHDAMYWYRQDPGQGLRLIYYSQIVNDFQKGDIAEGYSVSREKKESFPLTVTSAQKNPTAFYLCASSTNSISEGSPLHFGNGTRLTVT.

The chain carries TRBV7-9 and TRBJ1-5; 8 nucleotides line up with TRBD1. Germline V gene sequence: CDR1 SEHNR, CDR2 FQNEAQ (reference sequence). V gave up 1 base and J gave up 3 bases; unmatched junction bases: 5. The CDR3 is 16 residues long. The CDR3 spells CASSLGGQGHNQPQHF. The CDR3 DNA is TGTGCCAGCAGCTTAGGAGGACAGGGTCACAATCAGCCCCAGCATTTT.

This sequence joins TRBV5-8 and TRBJ1-5; D possibly corresponds to TRBD1 (6 bases). This CDR3 is 15 amino acids long. Trimming took off 3 bases at V and 0 bases at J, with 10 bases between the two ends. Germline V gene sequence: CDR1 SGHTS, CDR2 YDEGEE. CDR3: CASSSGTLSNQPQHF. CDR3 in DNA: TGTGCCAGCAGCTCGGGGACACTTAGCAATCAGCCCCAGCATTTT.

V and J are TRBV21-1 and TRBJ2-7; the table's D call, TRBD2, was not checked against the DNA. TRBV21-1 is noted as a pseudogene. This CDR3 has 17 amino acids. CDR3 region: CASSRSWTSGSRYEQYF. The CDR3 nucleotides read TGTGCCAGCAGCAGATCCTGGACTAGCGGGAGCCGGTACGAGCAGTACTTC.

This clone was recorded only once. The rearrangement uses TRBV5-1 and TRBJ2-7, with D perhaps TRBD2 (5 bases). The CDR3 length is 13 residues. Germline CDR1 reads SGHRS; CDR2 reads YFSETQ. V was cut by 7 bases and J by 2 bases, with 13 bases left in between. CDR3 residues: CASSSGEPYEQYF. Written as DNA, the CDR3 is TGCGCCAGCTCCTCCGGGGAACCCTACGAGCAGTACTTC.

The J gene is TRBJ2-6, the V gene TRBV9, with 7 nucleotides matching TRBD1. Germline V lookup: CDR1 SGDLS, CDR2 YYNGEE. The CDR3 is 17 residues long. Trimming at V came to 2 bases and at J to 2 bases, leaving 7 bases not matched to a gene. CDR3 DNA sequence: TGTGCCAGCAGCGTTCCGACAGGGCTAGCTGGGGCCAACGTCCTGACTTTC. Amino acid sequence: CASSVPTGLAGANVLTF.

The chain uses TRBV5-4 and TRBJ2-3, with a weak D call TRBD2 (5 bases). The CDR3 contains 15 residues. V lost 4 bases to trimming and J lost 3 bases, with 15 bases between them. Germline CDR1 reads SGHNT; CDR2 reads YYREEE (reference sequence). The CDR3, as DNA: TGTGCCAGCAGCCCCGGGGTCATAGGGACAGATACGCAGTATTTT. This codes for CASSPGVIGTDTQYF.

This clone was observed a single time. The gene calls are TRBV4-3 and TRBJ1-2; D remains ambiguous. Per germline, CDR1 LGHNA and CDR2 YSLEER. The CDR3 extends over 14 amino acids. Trimming shortened V by 0 bases and J by 8 bases, and 13 bases separated the two germline ends. This CDR3 is CASSQDRGNAGYTF. CDR3 bases: TGCGCCAGCAGCCAAGATCGCGGAAATGCGGGCTACACCTTC.

The chain employs TRBV6-6 and TRBJ2-3; 8 bases fit TRBD2. Germline V gene data show CDR1 as MNHNY and CDR2 as SVGAGI (reference sequence). The CDR3 has 16 residues. V trimming: 2 bases; J trimming: 4 bases; junction bases outside the gene matches: 8. The CDR3 bases are TGTGCCAGCAGTTACCCCGGGGGGGTGGGCGCAGATACGCAGTATTTT. Translated: CASSYPGGVGADTQYF.

The chain employs TRBV9 and TRBJ2-7, with D possibly TRBD1 on 5 matching bases. Trimming took 1 base from V and 0 from J, leaving 11 bases between them. This CDR3 spans 15 amino acids. Looked up from germline, CDR1 is SGDLS and CDR2 is YYNGEE. Written as DNA, the CDR3 is TGTGCCAGCAGCGTACCCGACAGATACTCCTACGAGCAGTACTTC. This translates into CASSVPDRYSYEQYF.

The CDR3 bases are TGTGCCAGCAGCGTACAGAGGGCCGGCACTGAAGCTTTCTTT. It translates to CASSVQRAGTEAFF. The chain combines TRBV6-5 with TRBJ1-1, with D unclear. Germline CDR1 reads MNHEY; CDR2 reads SVGAGI. Trimming stripped 6 bases from V and 4 bases from J, with 15 bases between. There are 14 residues in the CDR3.

The rearrangement uses TRBV5-6 and TRBJ2-7, with D perhaps matching TRBD2 (6 bases). The V and J ends lost 1 base and 6 bases respectively, with 17 bases between them. The CDR3 spans 15 residues. CDR1 SGHDT and CDR2 YYEEEE come from the germline V gene. Written as DNA, the CDR3 is TGTGCCAGCAGCTTGTATACAGCCGGGGGTTCCGAGCAGTACTTC. It encodes CASSLYTAGGSEQYF.

The V gene is TRBV7-6, the J gene TRBJ2-3; TRBD2 matches 8 bases. This CDR3 is 16 amino acids long. Germline V lookup: CDR1 SGHVS, CDR2 FNYEAQ. J lost 4 bases, V lost 6 bases, and 12 bases had no gene match. The CDR3 nucleotides are TGTGCCAGCAGAATAGGCAGCGGGGGATCACCAGATACGCAGTATTTT. As protein: CASRIGSGGSPDTQYF.

V usage is TRBV4-2 and J usage is TRBJ2-3; no reliable D call. CDR3 length: 17 amino acids. Per germline, CDR1 LGHNA and CDR2 YNFKEQ. The germline V and J ends were trimmed by 1 base and 6 bases, with 20 bases remaining between them. CDR3 sequence reads: CASSQGLGGMMRDTQYF. In DNA form, the CDR3 reads TGTGCCAGCAGCCAAGGGCTAGGTGGCATGATGAGGGATACGCAGTATTTT.

This clone has a single count. This chain connects TRBV4-2 to TRBJ1-1, with D possibly being TRBD1 (6 bases). V lost 3 bases and J lost 5, with 13 bases in between. Germline V lookup: CDR1 LGHNA, CDR2 YNFKEQ. This CDR3 region has 14 residues. This chain's CDR3 is CASSHSSGDTEAFF. CDR3 sequence (DNA): TGTGCCAGCAGCCATTCATCAGGGGATACTGAAGCTTTCTTT.

CDR3 sequence: CASSYQGSYGYTF. CDR3 coding DNA: TGTGCCAGCAGTTACCAGGGTTCCTATGGCTACACCTTC. This chain uses TRBV6-5 with TRBJ1-2, with D possibly matching TRBD1 (5 bases). The CDR3 sequence is 13 residues long. V lost 2 bases and J lost 4, with 8 bases in between. Germline values: CDR1 MNHEY, CDR2 SVGAGI.

The chain is built from TRBV19 and TRBJ1-1; D is perhaps TRBD1 (5 bases). The germline gives CDR1 LNHDA, CDR2 SQIVND (reference sequence). This CDR3 has 15 residues. V was cut by 7 bases and J by 2 bases, with 17 bases left in between. CDR3 region: CASKDTHNSNTEAFF. In DNA form, the CDR3 reads TGTGCCAGTAAGGACACTCATAATTCAAACACTGAAGCTTTCTTT.

This chain joins TRBV4-3 and TRBJ1-2; D perhaps matches TRBD1 (6 bases). Germline V CDR1 and CDR2: LGHNA, YSLEER. This CDR3 has 14 residues. The V gene lost 0 bases and the J gene lost 2 bases, with 7 bases spanning the gap. The CDR3: CASSQEQGNYGYTF. The CDR3 region has the DNA TGCGCCAGCAGCCAAGAACAGGGAAACTATGGCTACACCTTC.

CDR3 in amino acids: CASSITQGAAKNIQYF. The CDR3 DNA follows: TGTGCCAGTAGTATCACCCAGGGGGCGGCCAAAAACATTCAGTACTTC. V is TRBV19 and J is TRBJ2-4, with TRBD1 matching 8 bases. The J segment lost 1 base and the V segment lost 3 bases, leaving 5 bases of the junction unmatched. The CDR3 runs 16 residues. CDR1 is LNHDA and CDR2 is SQIVND in the germline V gene (reference sequence).

The gene calls are TRBV7-6 and TRBJ2-1; tentative D call: TRBD2 (6 bases). The ends were cut back, 4 bases at V and 12 bases at J, with 13 bases in the middle. This CDR3 has 12 residues. Per the germline V gene, CDR1 is SGHVS and CDR2 is FNYEAQ. The CDR3 sequence is CASSSRPEGQFF. The CDR3 DNA follows: TGTGCCAGCAGCTCCCGCCCGGAGGGGCAGTTCTTC.

This chain links TRBV10-3 with TRBJ2-3; tentative D call: TRBD2 (6 bases). The CDR3 length is 11 residues. V shed 8 bases and J shed 9 bases, with 12 bases lying between them. In germline, CDR1 is ENHRY, CDR2 SYGVKD. CDR3 region: CAIGAGGTQYF. CDR3 coding DNA: TGTGCCATCGGGGCCGGAGGGACGCAGTATTTT.

This sequence joins TRBV19 and TRBJ1-5; 8 bases fit TRBD1. Germline trimming cut 1 base from V and 1 base from J; bases unmatched to any gene: 3. This CDR3 has 16 amino acids. Germline values: CDR1 LNHDA, CDR2 SQIVND (reference sequence). In DNA form, the CDR3 reads TGTGCCAGTAGTATAGGGACAGGGATAAGCAATCAGCCCCAGCATTTT. Translated, it gives CASSIGTGISNQPQHF.